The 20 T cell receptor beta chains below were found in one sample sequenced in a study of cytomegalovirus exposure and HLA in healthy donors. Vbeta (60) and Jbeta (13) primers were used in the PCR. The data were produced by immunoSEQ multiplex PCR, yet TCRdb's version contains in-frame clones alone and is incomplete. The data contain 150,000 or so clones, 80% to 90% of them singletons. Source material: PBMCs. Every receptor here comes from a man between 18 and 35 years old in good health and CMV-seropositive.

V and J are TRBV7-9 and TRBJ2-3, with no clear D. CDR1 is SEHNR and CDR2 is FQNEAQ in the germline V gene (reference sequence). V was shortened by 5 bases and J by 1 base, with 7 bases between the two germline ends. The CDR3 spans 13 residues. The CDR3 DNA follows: TGTGCCAGCAGCCGAGTTCGCACAGATACGCAGTATTTT. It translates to CASSRVRTDTQYF.

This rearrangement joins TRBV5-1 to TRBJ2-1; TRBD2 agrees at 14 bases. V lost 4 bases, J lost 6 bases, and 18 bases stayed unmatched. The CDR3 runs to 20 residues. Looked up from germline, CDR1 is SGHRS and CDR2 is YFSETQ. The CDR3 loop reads CASSVNPTSGGAPDLNEQFF. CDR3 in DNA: TGCGCCAGCAGCGTGAACCCGACTAGCGGGGGGGCCCCGGATCTCAATGAGCAGTTCTTC. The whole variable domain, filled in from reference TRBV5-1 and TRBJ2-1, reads KAGVTQTPRYLIKTRGQQVTLSCSPISGHRSVSWYQQTPGQGLQFLFEYFSETQRNKGNFPGRFSGRQFSNSRSEMNVSTLELGDSALYLCASSVNPTSGGAPDLNEQFFGPGTRLTVL.

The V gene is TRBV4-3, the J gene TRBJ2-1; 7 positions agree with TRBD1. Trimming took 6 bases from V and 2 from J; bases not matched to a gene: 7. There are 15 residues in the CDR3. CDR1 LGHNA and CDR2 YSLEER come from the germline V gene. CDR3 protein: CASSPGQATYNEQFF. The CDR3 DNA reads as TGCGCCAGCAGTCCCGGACAGGCAACCTACAATGAGCAGTTCTTC.

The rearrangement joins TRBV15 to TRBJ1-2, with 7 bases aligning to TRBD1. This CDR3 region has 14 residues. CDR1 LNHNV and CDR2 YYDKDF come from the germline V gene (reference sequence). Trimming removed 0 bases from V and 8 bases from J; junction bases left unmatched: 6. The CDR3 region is CATSRDRTGGGYTF. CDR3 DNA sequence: TGTGCCACCAGCAGAGACCGGACAGGTGGAGGCTACACCTTC. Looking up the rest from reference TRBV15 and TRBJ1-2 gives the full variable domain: DAMVIQNPRYQVTQFGKPVTLSCSQTLNHNVMYWYQQKSSQAPKLLFHYYDKDFNNEADTPDNFQSRRPNTSFCFLDIRSPGLGDTAMYLCATSRDRTGGGYTFGSGTRLTVV.

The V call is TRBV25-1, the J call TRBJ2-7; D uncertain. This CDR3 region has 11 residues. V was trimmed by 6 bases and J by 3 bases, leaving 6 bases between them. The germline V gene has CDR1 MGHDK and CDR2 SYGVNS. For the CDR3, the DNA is TGTGCCAGCAGGGCCCTCTACGAGCAGTACTTC. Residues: CASRALYEQYF.

CDR3 DNA: TGTGCCAGCAGTGCCGGAGGAGGATCACCGTATTTT. Its protein product is CASSAGGGSPYF. The chain is built from TRBV25-1 and TRBJ2-3, with a weak D call TRBD2 (5 bases). CDR1 and CDR2 from the germline V gene are MGHDK and SYGVNS. CDR3 size: 12 residues. V gave up 4 bases and J gave up 14 bases, with 16 bases separating them.

The CDR3, as DNA: TGTGCCAGCAGCGCCGAGACAGGGGGACAAGAGACCCAGTACTTC. This encodes CASSAETGGQETQYF. This chain links TRBV9 with TRBJ2-5, with TRBD1 matching 9 bases. The germline V gene has CDR1 SGDLS and CDR2 YYNGEE. Germline trimming cut 3 bases from V and 2 bases from J; bases unmatched to any gene: 5. The CDR3 contains 15 residues. Looking up the rest from reference TRBV9 and TRBJ2-5 gives the full variable domain: DSGVTQTPKHLITATGQRVTLRCSPRSGDLSVYWYQQSLDQGLQFLIQYYNGEERAKGNILERFSAQQFPDLHSELNLSSLELGDSALYFCASSAETGGQETQYFGPGTRLLVL.

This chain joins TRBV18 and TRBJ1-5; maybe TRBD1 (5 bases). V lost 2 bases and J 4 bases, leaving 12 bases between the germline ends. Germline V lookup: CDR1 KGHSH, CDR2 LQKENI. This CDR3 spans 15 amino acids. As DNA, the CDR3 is TGTGCCAGCTCACCATGGGGCAGGGTGAATCAGCCCCAGCATTTT. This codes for CASSPWGRVNQPQHF.

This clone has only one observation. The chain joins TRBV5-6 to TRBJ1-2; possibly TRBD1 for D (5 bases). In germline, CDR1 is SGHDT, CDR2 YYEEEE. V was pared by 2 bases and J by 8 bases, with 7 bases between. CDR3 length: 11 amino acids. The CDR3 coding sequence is TGTGCCAGCAGCTTCGGGGGAGGCTACACCTTC. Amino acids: CASSFGGGYTF. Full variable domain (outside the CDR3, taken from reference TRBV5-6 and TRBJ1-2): DAGVTQSPTHLIKTRGQQVTLRCSPKSGHDTVSWYQQALGQGPQFIFQYYEEEERQRGNFPDRFSGHQFPNYSSELNVNALLLGDSALYLCASSFGGGYTFGSGTRLTVV.

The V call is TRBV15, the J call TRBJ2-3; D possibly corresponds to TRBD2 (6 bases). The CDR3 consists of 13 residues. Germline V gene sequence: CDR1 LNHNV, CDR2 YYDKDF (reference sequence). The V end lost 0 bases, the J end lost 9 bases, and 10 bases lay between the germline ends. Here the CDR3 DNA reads TGTGCCACCAGCAGAGATCGCGGGGAGACGCAGTATTTT. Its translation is CATSRDRGETQYF.

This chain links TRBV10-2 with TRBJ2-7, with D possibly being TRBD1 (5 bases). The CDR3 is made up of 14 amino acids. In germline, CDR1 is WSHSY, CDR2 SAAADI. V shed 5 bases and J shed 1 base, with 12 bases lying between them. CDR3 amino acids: CASSIDSLSYEQYF. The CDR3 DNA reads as TGCGCCAGCAGTATAGACAGCTTGTCCTACGAGCAGTACTTC.

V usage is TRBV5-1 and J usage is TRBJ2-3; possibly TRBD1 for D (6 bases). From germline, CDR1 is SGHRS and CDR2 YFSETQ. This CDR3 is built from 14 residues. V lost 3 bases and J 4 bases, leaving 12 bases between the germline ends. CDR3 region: CASSSATGADTQYF. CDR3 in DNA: TGCGCCAGCAGCTCTGCGACAGGCGCAGATACGCAGTATTTT.

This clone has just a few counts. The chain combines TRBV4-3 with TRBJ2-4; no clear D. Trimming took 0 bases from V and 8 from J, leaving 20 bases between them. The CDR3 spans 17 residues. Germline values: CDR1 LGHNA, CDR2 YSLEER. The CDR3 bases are TGCGCCAGCAGCCAAGATAGACCGGGTCGAAAAGGAGACATTCAGTACTTC. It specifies CASSQDRPGRKGDIQYF.

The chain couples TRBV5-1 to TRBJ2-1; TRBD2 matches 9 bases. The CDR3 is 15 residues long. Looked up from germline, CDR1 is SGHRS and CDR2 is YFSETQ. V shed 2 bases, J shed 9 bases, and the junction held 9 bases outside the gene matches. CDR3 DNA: TGCGCCAGCAGCTTAGCGGGGGGACGTTTCGGTGAGCAGTTCTTC. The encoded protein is CASSLAGGRFGEQFF.

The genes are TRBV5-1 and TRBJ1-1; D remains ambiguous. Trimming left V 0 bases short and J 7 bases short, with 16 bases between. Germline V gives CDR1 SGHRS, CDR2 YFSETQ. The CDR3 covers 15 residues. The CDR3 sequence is CASSLATVLGGEAFF. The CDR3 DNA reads TGCGCCAGCAGCTTGGCAACGGTTTTGGGAGGTGAAGCTTTCTTT.

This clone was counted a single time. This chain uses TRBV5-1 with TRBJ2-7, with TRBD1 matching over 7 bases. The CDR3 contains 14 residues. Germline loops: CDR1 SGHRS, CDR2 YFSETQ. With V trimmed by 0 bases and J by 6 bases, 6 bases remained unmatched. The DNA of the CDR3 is TGCGCCAGCAGCTTGGGACAGGGCGACGCCGAGCAGTACTTC. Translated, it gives CASSLGQGDAEQYF.

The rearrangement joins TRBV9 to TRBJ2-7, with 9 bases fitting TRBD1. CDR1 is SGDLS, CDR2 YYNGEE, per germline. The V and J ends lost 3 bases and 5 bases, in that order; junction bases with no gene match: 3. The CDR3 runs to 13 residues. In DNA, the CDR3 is TGTGCCAGCAGCGCCGGACAGGGGAACGAGCAGTACTTC. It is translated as CASSAGQGNEQYF.

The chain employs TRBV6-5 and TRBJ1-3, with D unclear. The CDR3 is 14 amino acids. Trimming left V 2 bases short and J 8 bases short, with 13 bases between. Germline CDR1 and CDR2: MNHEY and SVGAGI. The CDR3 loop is CASSYLSSADTIYF. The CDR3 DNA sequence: TGTGCCAGCAGTTACCTATCCTCGGCGGACACCATATATTTT.

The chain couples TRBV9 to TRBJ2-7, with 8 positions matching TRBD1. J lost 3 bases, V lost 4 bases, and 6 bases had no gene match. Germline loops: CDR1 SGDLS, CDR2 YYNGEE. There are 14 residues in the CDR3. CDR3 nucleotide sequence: TGTGCCAGCAGCTCAGACAGGGGCGGCTACGAGCAGTACTTC. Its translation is CASSSDRGGYEQYF.

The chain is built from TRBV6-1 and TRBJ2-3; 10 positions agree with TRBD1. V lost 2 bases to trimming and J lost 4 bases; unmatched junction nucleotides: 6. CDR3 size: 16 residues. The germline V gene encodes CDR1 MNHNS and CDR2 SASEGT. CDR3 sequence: CASSEIYGQGADTQYF. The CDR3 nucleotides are TGTGCCAGCAGTGAAATTTATGGACAGGGGGCAGATACGCAGTATTTT.